This TCR beta chain was obtained from a study of CD8 T cells in ankylosing spondylitis. Germline V CDR1 and CDR2: DFQATT, SNEGSKA (reference sequence). The CDR3 consists of 12 residues. The germline V and J ends were trimmed by 4 bases and 4 bases, with 10 bases remaining between them. This clonotype was seen at least ten times. Its antigen is not identified. Findings and caveats of the study: The study identified a TCR beta motif of several highly homologous variants that appeared characteristic of ankylosing spondylitis blood. Those disease-linked clones were CD8+; they were also relatively rare in peripheral blood.

TCRdb fed the 5' RACE reads into MiXCR, producing one record per CDR3 protein. The data hold around 210,000 distinct CDR3 sequences, with around 8% observed a single time. The TCR was taken from a female donor with ankylosing spondylitis or in good health (not recorded which). Material: blood, either unsorted or a sorted T cell fraction (not recorded which). The chain uses TRBV20-1 and TRBJ1-1; D ambiguous. The CDR3 region is CSATRDSTEAFF. The CDR3 coding sequence is TGCAGTGCTACCCGAGATAGCACTGAAGCTTTCTTT.